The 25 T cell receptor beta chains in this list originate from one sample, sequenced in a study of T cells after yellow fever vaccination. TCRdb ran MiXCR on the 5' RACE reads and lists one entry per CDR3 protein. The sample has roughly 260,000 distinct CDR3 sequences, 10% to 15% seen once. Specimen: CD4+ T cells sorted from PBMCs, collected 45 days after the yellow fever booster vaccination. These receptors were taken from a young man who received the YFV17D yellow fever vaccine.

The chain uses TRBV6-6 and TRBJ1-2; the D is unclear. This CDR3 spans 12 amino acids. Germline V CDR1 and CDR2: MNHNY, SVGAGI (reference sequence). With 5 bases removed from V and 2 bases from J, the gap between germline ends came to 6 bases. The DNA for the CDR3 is TGTGCCAGCAGTAGGGTCAACTATGGCTACACCTTC. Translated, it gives CASSRVNYGYTF.

This CDR3 is CAISTGAILFF. The CDR3 DNA is TGTGCCATCAGTACCGGGGCCATACTGTTTTTT. The chain has TRBV10-3 and TRBJ1-4; D is perhaps TRBD1 (5 bases). The CDR3 is 11 residues long. Germline lookup yields CDR1 ENHRY and CDR2 SYGVKD. V was pared by 5 bases and J by 13 bases, with 11 bases between.

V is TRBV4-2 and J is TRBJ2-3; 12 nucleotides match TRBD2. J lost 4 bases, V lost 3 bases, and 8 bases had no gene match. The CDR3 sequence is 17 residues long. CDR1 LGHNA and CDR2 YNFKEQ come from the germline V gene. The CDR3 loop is CASSQRLAGGRPDTQYF. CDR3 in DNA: TGTGCCAGCAGCCAGCGTCTAGCGGGAGGGCGGCCAGATACGCAGTATTTT.

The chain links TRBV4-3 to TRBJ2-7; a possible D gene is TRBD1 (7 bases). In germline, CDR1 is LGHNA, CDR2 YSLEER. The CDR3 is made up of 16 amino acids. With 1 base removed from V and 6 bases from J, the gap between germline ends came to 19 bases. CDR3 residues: CASSQGQGLPLIEQYF. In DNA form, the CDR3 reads TGCGCCAGCAGCCAAGGACAGGGACTTCCTTTGATCGAGCAGTACTTC.

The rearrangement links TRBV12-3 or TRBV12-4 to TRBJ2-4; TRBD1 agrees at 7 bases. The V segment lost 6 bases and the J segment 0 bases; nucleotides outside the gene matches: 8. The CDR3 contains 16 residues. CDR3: CASSRTGQLAKNIQYF. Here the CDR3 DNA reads TGTGCCAGCAGCCGGACAGGACAACTAGCCAAAAACATTCAGTACTTC.

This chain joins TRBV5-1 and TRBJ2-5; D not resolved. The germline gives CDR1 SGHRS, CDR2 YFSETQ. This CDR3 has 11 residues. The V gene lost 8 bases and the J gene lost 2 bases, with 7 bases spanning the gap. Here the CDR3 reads CASGEQETQYF. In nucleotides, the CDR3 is TGCGCCAGTGGGGAACAAGAGACCCAGTACTTC.

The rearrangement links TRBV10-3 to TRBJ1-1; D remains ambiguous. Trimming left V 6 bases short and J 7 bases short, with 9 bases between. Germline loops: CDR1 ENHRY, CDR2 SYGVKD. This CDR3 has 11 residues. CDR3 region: CAIRISGEAFF. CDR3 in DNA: TGTGCCATCAGAATCAGTGGTGAAGCTTTCTTT.

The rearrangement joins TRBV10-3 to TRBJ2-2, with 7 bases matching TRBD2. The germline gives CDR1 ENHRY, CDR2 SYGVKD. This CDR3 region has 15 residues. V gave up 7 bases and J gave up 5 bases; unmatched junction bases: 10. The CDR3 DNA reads TGTGCCATCAAGAGGGAGTGGGAGGGTACCGGGGAGCTGTTTTTT. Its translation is CAIKREWEGTGELFF.

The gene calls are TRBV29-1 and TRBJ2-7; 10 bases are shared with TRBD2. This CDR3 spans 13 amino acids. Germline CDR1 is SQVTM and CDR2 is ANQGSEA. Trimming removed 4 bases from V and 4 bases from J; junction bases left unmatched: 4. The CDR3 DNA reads TGCAGCGTTGCTGCTAGCGGGAGTTACGAGCAGTACTTC. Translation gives CSVAASGSYEQYF.

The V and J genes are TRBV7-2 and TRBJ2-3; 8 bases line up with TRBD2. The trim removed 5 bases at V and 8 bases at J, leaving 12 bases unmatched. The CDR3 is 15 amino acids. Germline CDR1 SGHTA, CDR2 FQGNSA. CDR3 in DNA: TGTGCCAGCAGCCTTTGGGGTAGCGGGGAAAGTACGCAGTATTTT. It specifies CASSLWGSGESTQYF.

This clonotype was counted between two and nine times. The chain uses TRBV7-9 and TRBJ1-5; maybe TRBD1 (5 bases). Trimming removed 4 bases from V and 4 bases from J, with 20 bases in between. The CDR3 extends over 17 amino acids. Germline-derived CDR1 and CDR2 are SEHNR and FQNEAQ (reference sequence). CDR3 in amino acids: CASSSGGPGLINQPQHF. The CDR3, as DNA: TGTGCCAGCAGCTCCGGGGGACCGGGACTGATTAATCAGCCCCAGCATTTT.

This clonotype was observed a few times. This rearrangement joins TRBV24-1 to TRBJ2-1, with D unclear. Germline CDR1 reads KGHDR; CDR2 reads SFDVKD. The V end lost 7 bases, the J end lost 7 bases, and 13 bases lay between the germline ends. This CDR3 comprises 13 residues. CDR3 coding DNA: TGTGCCACCAGCGGTAAAGGCTTTAATGAGCAGTTCTTC. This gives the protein CATSGKGFNEQFF.

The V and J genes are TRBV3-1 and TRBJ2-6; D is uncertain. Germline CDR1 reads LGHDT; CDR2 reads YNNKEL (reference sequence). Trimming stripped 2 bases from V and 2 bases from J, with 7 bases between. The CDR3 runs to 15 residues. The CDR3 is CASSQSQTGANVLTF. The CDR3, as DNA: TGTGCCAGCAGCCAAAGCCAGACTGGGGCCAACGTCCTGACTTTC. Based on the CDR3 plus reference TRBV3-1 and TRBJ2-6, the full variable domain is DTAVSQTPKYLVTQMGNDKSIKCEQNLGHDTMYWYKQDSKKFLKIMFSYNNKELIINETVPNRFSPKSPDKAHLNLHINSLELGDSAVYFCASSQSQTGANVLTFGAGSRLTVL.

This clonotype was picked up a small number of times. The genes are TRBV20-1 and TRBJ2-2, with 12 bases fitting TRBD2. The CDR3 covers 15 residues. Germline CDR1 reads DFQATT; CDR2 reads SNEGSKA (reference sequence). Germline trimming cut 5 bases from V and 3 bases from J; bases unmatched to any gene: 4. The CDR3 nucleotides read TGCAGTGCTTCAGGACTAGCGGGATACACCGGGGAGCTGTTTTTT. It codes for CSASGLAGYTGELFF.

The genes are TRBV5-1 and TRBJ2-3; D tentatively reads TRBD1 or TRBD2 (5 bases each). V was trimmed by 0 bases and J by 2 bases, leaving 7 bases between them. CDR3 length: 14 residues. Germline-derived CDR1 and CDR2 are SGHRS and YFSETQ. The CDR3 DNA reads TGCGCCAGCAGCTTGGGGGACGTCACAGATACGCAGTATTTT. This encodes CASSLGDVTDTQYF.

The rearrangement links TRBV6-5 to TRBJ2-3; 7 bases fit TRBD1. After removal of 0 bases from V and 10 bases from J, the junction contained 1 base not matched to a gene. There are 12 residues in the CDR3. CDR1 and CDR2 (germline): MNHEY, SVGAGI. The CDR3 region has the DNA TGTGCCAGCAGTTACTCACAGGGGCCGCAGTATTTT. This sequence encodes CASSYSQGPQYF.

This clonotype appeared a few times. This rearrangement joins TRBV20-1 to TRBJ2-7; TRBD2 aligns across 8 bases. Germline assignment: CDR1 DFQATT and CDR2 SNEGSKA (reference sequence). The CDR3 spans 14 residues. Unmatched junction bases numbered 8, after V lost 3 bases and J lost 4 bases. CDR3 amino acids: CSARESGSWYEQYF. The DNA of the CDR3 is TGCAGTGCTAGGGAGAGCGGGAGTTGGTACGAGCAGTACTTC.

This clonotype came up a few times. The CDR3 nucleotides read TGCGCCAGCAGCCCGGGACAGGACTCCTACGAGCAGTACTTC. Translated, it gives CASSPGQDSYEQYF. The V and J genes are TRBV5-1 and TRBJ2-7; 8 positions match TRBD1. The V and J ends lost 4 bases and 0 bases, in that order; junction bases with no gene match: 3. The CDR3 sequence is 14 residues long. CDR1 is SGHRS, CDR2 YFSETQ, per germline.

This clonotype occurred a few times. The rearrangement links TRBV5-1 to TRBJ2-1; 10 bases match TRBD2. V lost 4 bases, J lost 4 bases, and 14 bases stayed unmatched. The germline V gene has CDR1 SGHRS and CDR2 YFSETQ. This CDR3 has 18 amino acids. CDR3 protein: CASSPPGASGSTYNEQFF. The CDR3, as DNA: TGCGCCAGCAGCCCCCCGGGAGCTAGCGGGAGTACTTACAATGAGCAGTTCTTC.

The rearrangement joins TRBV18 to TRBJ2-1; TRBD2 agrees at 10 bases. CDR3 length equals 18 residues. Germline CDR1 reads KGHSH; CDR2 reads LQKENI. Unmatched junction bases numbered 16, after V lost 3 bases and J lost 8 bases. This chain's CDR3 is CASSPSTGTLAGVYEQFF. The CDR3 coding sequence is TGTGCCAGCTCACCCTCCACGGGGACTCTAGCGGGGGTCTATGAGCAGTTCTTC.

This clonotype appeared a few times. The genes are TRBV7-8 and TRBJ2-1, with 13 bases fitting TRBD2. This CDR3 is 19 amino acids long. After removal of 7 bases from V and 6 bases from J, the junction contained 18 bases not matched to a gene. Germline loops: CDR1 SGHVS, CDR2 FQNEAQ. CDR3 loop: CASTKPSGTSGISLNEQFF. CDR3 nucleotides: TGTGCCAGCACTAAACCCTCTGGGACTAGCGGGATTAGTCTCAATGAGCAGTTCTTC.

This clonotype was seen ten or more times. The CDR3 DNA follows: TGTGCCAGCAGCCAGATGACGGGTGCGCAGTATTTT. It encodes CASSQMTGAQYF. The V call is TRBV7-8, the J call TRBJ2-3; no clear D. CDR1 SGHVS and CDR2 FQNEAQ come from the germline V gene. Trimming cost V 5 bases and J 10 bases, with 13 bases left between them. The CDR3 is 12 amino acids.

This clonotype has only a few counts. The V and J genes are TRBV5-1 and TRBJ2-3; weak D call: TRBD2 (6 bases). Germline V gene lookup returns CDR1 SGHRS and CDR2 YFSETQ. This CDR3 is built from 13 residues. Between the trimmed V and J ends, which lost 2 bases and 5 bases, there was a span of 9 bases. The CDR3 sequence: CASSFGGVDTQYF. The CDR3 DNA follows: TGCGCCAGCAGCTTCGGGGGAGTAGATACGCAGTATTTT.

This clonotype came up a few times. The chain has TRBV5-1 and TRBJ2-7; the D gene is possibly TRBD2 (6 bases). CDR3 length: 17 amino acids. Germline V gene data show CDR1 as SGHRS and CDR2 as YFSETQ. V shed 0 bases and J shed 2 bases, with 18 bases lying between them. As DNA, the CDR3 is TGCGCCAGCAGCTTGGCCGGGACTTCGCAGAGGCCCTACGAGCAGTACTTC. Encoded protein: CASSLAGTSQRPYEQYF.

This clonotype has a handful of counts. The CDR3 loop is CASSLLAGAPNTGELFF. Written as DNA, the CDR3 is TGTGCCAGCAGCTTACTAGCGGGAGCACCGAACACCGGGGAGCTGTTTTTT. V usage is TRBV7-6 and J usage is TRBJ2-2; TRBD2 aligns across 10 bases. Germline CDR1 and CDR2: SGHVS and FNYEAQ. After removal of 2 bases from V and 0 bases from J, the junction contained 3 bases not matched to a gene. The CDR3 runs to 17 residues.